One sample yielded the 15 T cell receptor beta chains listed below, sequenced in a study of shared clonotypes between healthy human individuals. Repertoires were generated with immunoSEQ multiplex PCR, while TCRdb's copy carries only in-frame clones and drops some. The data show 2 million to 2.5 million clones, 90% to 95% seen once. The sample was naive CD4+ T cells sorted from blood. As for subset: CD45RA+ positively selected. The receptors here all came from a man aged 18 to 29 in good health.

A few counts support this clone. This chain connects TRBV4-3 to TRBJ1-2, with no clear D. Germline V lookup: CDR1 LGHNA, CDR2 YSLEER. The CDR3 has 13 residues. Trimming took off 1 base at V and 3 bases at J, with 6 bases between the two ends. The CDR3 region is CASSQAHDYGYTF. The CDR3 nucleotides are TGCGCCAGCAGCCAAGCACACGACTATGGCTACACCTTC.

The chain employs TRBV10-1 and TRBJ2-2; D perhaps matches TRBD1 (5 bases). There are 14 residues in the CDR3. V lost 2 bases to trimming and J lost 4 bases, with 8 bases between them. Germline values: CDR1 WNHNN, CDR2 SYGVQD (reference sequence). The CDR3, as DNA: TGCGCCAGCAGTGAGAGGGGTCCCACCGGGGAGCTGTTTTTT. It encodes CASSERGPTGELFF.

The rearrangement joins TRBV7-6 to TRBJ1-3; D not resolved. Trimming pared 5 bases from V and 3 bases from J, leaving 8 bases between. Germline V CDR1 and CDR2: SGHVS, FNYEAQ. CDR3 length: 13 amino acids. The CDR3 region is CASSPYGGNTIYF. The CDR3, as DNA: TGTGCCAGCAGCCCCTACGGTGGAAACACCATATATTTT.

The rearrangement links TRBV27 to TRBJ1-1; 8 bases align to TRBD1. Germline trimming cut 10 bases from V and 5 bases from J; bases unmatched to any gene: 15. Germline V gives CDR1 MNHEY, CDR2 SMNVEV (reference sequence). CDR3 length: 15 amino acids. This CDR3 is CAKGPPTGAGTEAFF. CDR3 DNA sequence: TGTGCCAAAGGCCCCCCGACAGGGGCGGGGACTGAAGCTTTCTTT.

This clone was observed a single time. The chain uses TRBV18 and TRBJ2-7, with a weak D call TRBD2 (6 bases). Per the germline V gene, CDR1 is KGHSH and CDR2 is LQKENI. The CDR3 runs to 15 residues. V was cut by 3 bases and J by 7 bases, with 19 bases left in between. The CDR3 loop reads CASSPITTGAGEQYF. DNA of the CDR3: TGTGCCAGCTCACCGATCACAACGGGAGCTGGAGAGCAGTACTTC.

The chain joins TRBV2 to TRBJ2-7; D call uncertain. The V and J ends lost 4 bases and 3 bases respectively, with 1 base between them. The germline CDR1 and CDR2 sequences are SNHLY and FYNNEI. There are 10 residues in the CDR3. The CDR3 loop reads CASSGYEQYF. In DNA, the CDR3 is TGTGCCAGCAGTGGCTACGAGCAGTACTTC.

This clone was detected once. V gene TRBV11-2 combines with J gene TRBJ2-7, with a tentative D call TRBD2 (5 bases). V was cut by 5 bases and J by 2 bases, with 19 bases left in between. This CDR3 has 16 amino acids. The V gene's germline CDR1 is SGHAT and CDR2 FQNNGV. CDR3 in DNA: TGTGCCAGCAGCCCCCCAGATTTACGGGGAACCTACGAGCAGTACTTC. Protein: CASSPPDLRGTYEQYF.

The chain recombines TRBV5-1 with TRBJ2-3; 8 bases align to TRBD1. Germline V gene sequence: CDR1 SGHRS, CDR2 YFSETQ. V was clipped by 2 bases and J by 2 bases; unmatched bases: 7. This CDR3 spans 16 amino acids. The CDR3 here is CASSLGTGGTTDTQYF. The DNA of the CDR3 is TGCGCCAGCAGCTTAGGGACAGGAGGGACCACAGATACGCAGTATTTT.

The V gene is TRBV11-2, the J gene TRBJ2-1, with 11 nucleotides matching TRBD2. Germline values: CDR1 SGHAT, CDR2 FQNNGV. This CDR3 is 15 amino acids long. V shed 5 bases and J 7 bases; nucleotides not matched to a gene: 7. The CDR3 region has the DNA TGTGCCAGCAGCATGACTAGCGGGGTAGGAAATGAGCAGTTCTTC. The encoded protein is CASSMTSGVGNEQFF.

This chain links TRBV5-4 with TRBJ1-1; a weak D match, TRBD1 (5 bases). Germline V gives CDR1 SGHNT, CDR2 YYREEE (reference sequence). V was shortened by 5 bases and J by 1 base, with 15 bases between the two germline ends. CDR3 length: 15 residues. Here the CDR3 reads CASRSRVSANTEAFF. CDR3 in DNA: TGTGCCAGCAGGTCCAGGGTAAGTGCGAACACTGAAGCTTTCTTT.

This clone was recorded only once. The V gene is TRBV5-1, the J gene TRBJ1-2; possible D gene TRBD1, 5 bases. Germline assignment: CDR1 SGHRS and CDR2 YFSETQ. The CDR3 covers 14 residues. V gave up 5 bases and J gave up 0 bases, with 11 bases separating them. The CDR3 here is CASSSRQSNYGYTF. CDR3 nucleotide sequence: TGCGCCAGCAGTTCGAGACAGTCTAACTATGGCTACACCTTC.

The chain links TRBV6-6 to TRBJ2-7, with 13 nucleotides matching TRBD2. Germline CDR1 is MNHNY and CDR2 is SVGAGI (reference sequence). With V trimmed by 4 bases and J by 6 bases, 3 bases remained unmatched. This CDR3 spans 14 amino acids. The CDR3 reads CASSWTSGRPEQYF. CDR3 sequence (DNA): TGTGCCAGCAGTTGGACTAGCGGGAGACCCGAGCAGTACTTC.

V is TRBV6-1 and J is TRBJ2-3; possible D gene TRBD1, 5 bases. Germline lookup yields CDR1 MNHNS and CDR2 SASEGT. The V end was cut by 7 bases, the J end by 1 base, with 9 bases between. This CDR3 contains 13 residues. This CDR3 reads CASMGRRTDTQYF. The CDR3 coding sequence is TGTGCCAGCATGGGGCGTCGCACAGATACGCAGTATTTT.

V gene TRBV5-1 combines with J gene TRBJ2-7; 7 positions agree with TRBD1. There are 17 residues in the CDR3. Looked up from germline, CDR1 is SGHRS and CDR2 is YFSETQ. The V and J ends lost 0 bases and 0 bases, in that order; junction bases with no gene match: 9. CDR3 nucleotides: TGCGCCAGCAGCTTGGGGACCCACAGGGACAGCTCCTACGAGCAGTACTTC. Amino acid sequence: CASSLGTHRDSSYEQYF.

The rearrangement links TRBV7-6 to TRBJ2-7; D is possibly TRBD1 (6 bases). CDR1 SGHVS and CDR2 FNYEAQ come from the germline V gene. The CDR3 is 15 residues long. Trimming removed 5 bases from V and 4 bases from J, with 18 bases in between. CDR3 bases: TGTGCCAGCAGCGGTGGGGGCTTAGGGGAATACGAGCAGTACTTC. Residues: CASSGGGLGEYEQYF.